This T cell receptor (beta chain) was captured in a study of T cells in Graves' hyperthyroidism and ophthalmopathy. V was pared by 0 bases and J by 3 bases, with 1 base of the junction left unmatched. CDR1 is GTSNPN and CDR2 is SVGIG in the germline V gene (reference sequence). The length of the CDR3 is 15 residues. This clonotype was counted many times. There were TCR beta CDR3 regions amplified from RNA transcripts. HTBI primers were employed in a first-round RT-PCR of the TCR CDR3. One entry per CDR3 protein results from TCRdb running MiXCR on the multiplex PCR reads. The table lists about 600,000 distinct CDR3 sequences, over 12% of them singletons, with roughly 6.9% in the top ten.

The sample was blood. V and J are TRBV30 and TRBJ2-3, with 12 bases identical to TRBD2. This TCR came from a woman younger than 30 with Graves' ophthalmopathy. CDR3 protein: CAWSVGTSGTDTQYF. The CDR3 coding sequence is TGTGCCTGGAGTGTGGGGACTAGCGGGACAGATACGCAGTATTTT.